A selection of T cell receptor beta chains follows, all from one sample in a study of molecular identifiers for immune sequencing clone quantification. TCRdb re-called the PCR reads through MiXCR, storing one row per CDR3 protein. The repertoire has more than 300,000 distinct CDR3 sequences, 20% to 25% of them found once; the top ten carry approximately 0.85%. The sequenced material came from naive CD8+ T cells from blood, with Jurkat cell RNA spiked in. All receptors come from a human donor in good health. Some libraries in this study had Jurkat cell RNA spiked in. Both conserved end residues are part of each CDR3. Each record gives: V gene, clone size, D gene, J gene, CDR3 protein, CDR3 DNA. The D gene is left open where the match is weak. Clone size is given as once, few, many, or a class for an expanded clone.

v_gene: TRBV3-1
abundance: many
d_gene: .
j_gene: TRBJ1-1
CDR3aa: CASSRPGENTEAFF
CDR3nt: TGCGCCAGCAGCCGGCCGGGAGAAAACACTGAAGCTTTCTTT

v_gene: TRBV4-1
abundance: many
d_gene: TRBD1
j_gene: TRBJ1-1
CDR3aa: CASSQSGTGSTEAFF
CDR3nt: TGCGCCAGCAGCCAATCGGGGACAGGGTCCACTGAAGCTTTCTTT

v_gene: TRBV6-2/TRBV6-3
abundance: many
d_gene: TRBD1
j_gene: TRBJ1-1
CDR3aa: CASSHRGAEAFF
CDR3nt: TGTGCCAGCAGCCACAGGGGCGCTGAAGCTTTCTTT

v_gene: TRBV29-1
abundance: many
d_gene: .
j_gene: TRBJ2-1
CDR3aa: CSVVRGYEQFF
CDR3nt: TGCAGCGTTGTCCGGGGATATGAGCAGTTCTTC

v_gene: TRBV5-6
abundance: many
d_gene: .
j_gene: TRBJ2-3
CDR3aa: CASSRRVAQTPDTQYF
CDR3nt: TGTGCCAGCAGCCGGCGCGTCGCACAAACACCAGATACGCAGTATTTT

v_gene: TRBV19
abundance: many
d_gene: TRBD1
j_gene: TRBJ1-1
CDR3aa: CASNTGVANTEAFF
CDR3nt: TGTGCCAGTAATACAGGGGTTGCGAACACTGAAGCTTTCTTT

v_gene: TRBV2
abundance: many
d_gene: .
j_gene: TRBJ2-7
CDR3aa: CASSDAGYEQYF
CDR3nt: TGTGCCAGCAGTGATGCGGGCTACGAGCAGTACTTC

v_gene: TRBV7-9
abundance: many
d_gene: .
j_gene: TRBJ1-1
CDR3aa: CASSLGHPEAFF
CDR3nt: TGTGCCAGCAGCTTAGGACACCCTGAAGCTTTCTTT

v_gene: TRBV7-2
abundance: many
d_gene: .
j_gene: TRBJ1-4
CDR3aa: CASSSRFFRPEKLFF
CDR3nt: TGTGCCAGCAGCTCCAGATTTTTTAGGCCCGAAAAACTGTTTTTT

v_gene: TRBV7-4
abundance: few
d_gene: .
j_gene: TRBJ2-5
CDR3aa: CASRWNGGPEETQYF
CDR3nt: TGTGCCAGCCGATGGAACGGGGGGCCTGAAGAGACCCAGTACTTC